The 27 T cell receptor beta chains below come from one sample, sequenced in a study of somatic mutations in cytotoxic T cells in rheumatoid arthritis. The data were produced by immunoSEQ multiplex PCR, yet TCRdb's version contains in-frame clones alone and is incomplete. The sample holds about 20,000 clones; approximately 74% are singletons and the top ten take approximately 5.3%. The sequenced material came from CD8+ T cells sorted from blood. These receptors were collected from a man aged 55 to 70 in good health.

The gene calls are TRBV4-1 and TRBJ1-6; 7 bases are shared with TRBD1. Germline lookup yields CDR1 MGHRA and CDR2 YSYEKL. The V and J ends lost 2 bases and 5 bases, in that order; junction bases with no gene match: 0. The CDR3 extends over 14 amino acids. The CDR3 region is CASSQTGDNSPLHF. CDR3 coding DNA: TGCGCCAGCAGCCAAACAGGGGATAATTCACCCCTCCACTTT.

This clone was counted only a few times. The gene calls are TRBV5-6 and TRBJ2-6; the D gene is possibly TRBD1 (6 bases). The ends were cut back, 2 bases at V and 0 bases at J, with 15 bases in the middle. This CDR3 has 18 residues. Per germline, CDR1 SGHDT and CDR2 YYEEEE. The CDR3: CASSLGQGPYSGANVLTF. The CDR3 DNA follows: TGTGCCAGCAGCTTAGGGCAGGGGCCCTACTCTGGGGCCAACGTCCTGACTTTC.

The chain joins TRBV29-1 to TRBJ1-4; 8 nucleotides match TRBD1. Trimming took 3 bases from V and 10 from J; bases not matched to a gene: 7. The CDR3 has 13 residues. The germline V gene has CDR1 SQVTM and CDR2 ANQGSEA. DNA for the CDR3: TGCAGCGTTGATTTGACAGGGGACGGAAAACTGTTTTTT. Its translation is CSVDLTGDGKLFF.

The gene calls are TRBV11-2 and TRBJ2-1; D is unclear. Germline values: CDR1 SGHAT, CDR2 FQNNGV. This CDR3 has 13 residues. The V end lost 5 bases, the J end lost 0 bases, and 5 bases lay between the germline ends. The CDR3 sequence is CASSTSSYNEQFF. CDR3 DNA sequence: TGTGCCAGCAGCACGAGCTCCTACAATGAGCAGTTCTTC.

This clone has just one count. V gene TRBV5-1 combines with J gene TRBJ2-5, with TRBD2 identical over 9 bases. After removal of 0 bases from V and 5 bases from J, the junction contained 8 bases not matched to a gene. The CDR3 runs 16 residues. From germline, CDR1 is SGHRS and CDR2 YFSETQ. This CDR3 reads CASSLVPSGVMETQYF. Here the CDR3 DNA reads TGCGCCAGCAGCTTGGTTCCTAGCGGGGTTATGGAGACCCAGTACTTC.

This clone was recorded once. The V gene is TRBV27, the J gene TRBJ2-3; TRBD2 aligns across 9 bases. Trimming removed 6 bases from V and 0 bases from J; junction bases left unmatched: 7. The CDR3 consists of 16 residues. Germline CDR1 reads MNHEY; CDR2 reads SMNVEV (reference sequence). CDR3 sequence: CASSRQLAGSTDTQYF. The DNA for the CDR3 is TGTGCCAGCAGCCGCCAACTAGCGGGTAGCACAGATACGCAGTATTTT.

The table lists this clone with a few counts. This chain uses TRBV21-1 with TRBJ2-2; the D call TRBD1 from the table was never checked on the DNA. TRBV21-1 is assigned pseudogene status. The CDR3 totals 17 residues. The CDR3 loop reads CASSKAGPTFRTGELFF. The CDR3, as DNA: TGTGCCAGCAGCAAGGCAGGGCCCACTTTCCGTACCGGGGAGCTGTTTTTT.

The J gene is TRBJ1-5, the V gene TRBV6-1; TRBD1 aligns across 11 bases. Germline values: CDR1 MNHNS, CDR2 SASEGT. With V trimmed by 6 bases and J by 3 bases, 4 bases remained unmatched. This CDR3 has 15 residues. This chain's CDR3 is CASRGTGGFNQPQHF. The CDR3 coding sequence is TGTGCCAGCAGAGGGACAGGGGGTTTCAATCAGCCCCAGCATTTT.

The rearrangement joins TRBV4-1 to TRBJ1-2; D is ambiguous. This CDR3 spans 15 amino acids. The germline gives CDR1 MGHRA, CDR2 YSYEKL. V was pared by 1 base and J by 2 bases, with 11 bases between. CDR3 in DNA: TGCGCCAGCAGCCAAGCCGTAGTTCCAAACTATGGCTACACCTTC. Encoded protein: CASSQAVVPNYGYTF.

CDR3 sequence reads: CASSFSYQPQHF. CDR3 bases: TGTGCCAGCAGCTTCTCCTATCAGCCCCAGCATTTT. The rearrangement links TRBV7-9 to TRBJ1-5; D not resolved. CDR1 is SEHNR and CDR2 is FQNEAQ in the germline V gene (reference sequence). The CDR3 spans 12 residues. Trimming stripped 3 bases from V and 5 bases from J, with 5 bases between.

V usage is TRBV7-9 and J usage is TRBJ2-1; D is undetermined. The V end was cut by 5 bases, the J end by 3 bases, with 5 bases between. This CDR3 is built from 12 residues. The V gene's germline CDR1 is SEHNR and CDR2 FQNEAQ (reference sequence). The CDR3 DNA is TGTGCCAGCAGCGCAGACTACAATGAGCAGTTCTTC. Amino acids: CASSADYNEQFF.

This clone has just one count. The chain is built from TRBV10-3 and TRBJ2-5; D is unclear. Germline values: CDR1 ENHRY, CDR2 SYGVKD. The CDR3 is 14 amino acids. V was clipped by 4 bases and J by 2 bases, with 11 bases between them. CDR3 protein: CAISGEYWQETQYF. The CDR3, as DNA: TGTGCCATCAGTGGAGAATATTGGCAAGAGACCCAGTACTTC.

This clone appeared once. This chain joins TRBV2 and TRBJ2-7; 10 nucleotides agree with TRBD1. The V gene's germline CDR1 is SNHLY and CDR2 FYNNEI. With 6 bases clipped from V and 3 bases from J, the junction kept 2 bases outside the gene matches. This CDR3 has 13 amino acids. The CDR3 reads CASSGTGVYEQYF. As DNA, the CDR3 is TGTGCCAGCAGCGGGACAGGGGTCTACGAGCAGTACTTC.

This clone was recorded only once. The rearrangement links TRBV11-2 to TRBJ2-3; 13 bases are shared with TRBD2. CDR3 length equals 20 residues. V shed 0 bases and J 2 bases; nucleotides not matched to a gene: 11. Per the germline V gene, CDR1 is SGHAT and CDR2 is FQNNGV. The CDR3 protein is CASSLERLAGGTIHTDTQYF. The CDR3, as DNA: TGTGCCAGCAGCTTAGAACGACTAGCGGGAGGAACCATACACACAGATACGCAGTATTTT.

This chain connects TRBV9 to TRBJ2-7; D gene uncertain. CDR3 length equals 11 residues. Germline loops: CDR1 SGDLS, CDR2 YYNGEE. Deletions cut 4 bases from V and 3 bases from J, with 5 bases between. This CDR3 reads CASSHGYEQYF. The CDR3 DNA follows: TGTGCCAGCAGCCACGGCTACGAGCAGTACTTC.

J is TRBJ2-7 and V is TRBV6-6; 8 positions match TRBD2. Trimming cost V 5 bases and J 6 bases; bases outside gene matches: 3. CDR3 length: 12 amino acids. Germline V gives CDR1 MNHNY, CDR2 SVGAGI (reference sequence). The DNA for the CDR3 is TGTGCCAGCAGTCCCACTAGCGGCGAGCAGTACTTC. Translating gives CASSPTSGEQYF.

The chain is built from TRBV27 and TRBJ2-3; 8 bases map to TRBD2. J lost 6 bases, V lost 7 bases, and 9 bases had no gene match. CDR1 is MNHEY and CDR2 is SMNVEV in the germline V gene (reference sequence). The CDR3 is made up of 14 amino acids. Here the CDR3 DNA reads TGTGCCAGCAACGGACTAGCAGCACCGGATACGCAGTATTTT. This codes for CASNGLAAPDTQYF.

This clone was counted between two and nine times. The rearrangement links TRBV6-5 to TRBJ2-1; possibly TRBD1 for D (7 bases). In germline, CDR1 is MNHEY, CDR2 SVGAGI. This CDR3 has 15 amino acids. With 2 bases removed from V and 3 bases from J, the gap between germline ends came to 11 bases. CDR3: CASSYRQGLYNEQFF. As DNA, the CDR3 is TGTGCCAGCAGTTACCGACAGGGACTCTACAATGAGCAGTTCTTC.

The chain employs TRBV29-1 and TRBJ2-7; 7 bases align to TRBD2. The ends lost 3 bases at V and 4 bases at J; junction bases unmatched: 9. This CDR3 comprises 14 residues. Germline assignment: CDR1 SQVTM and CDR2 ANQGSEA. The DNA for the CDR3 is TGCAGCGTTGATCTGGGGCGCGGGGGATACGAGCAGTACTTC. Protein sequence: CSVDLGRGGYEQYF.

The rearrangement uses TRBV21-1 and TRBJ2-5; the DNA was not compared with TRBD1, the D call given in the table. TRBV21-1 is recorded as a pseudogene. This CDR3 has 16 residues. The CDR3 DNA reads TGTGCCAGCAGCCCTAAAGGGGGCTTGAGGCAAGAGACCCAGTACTTC. Translation gives CASSPKGGLRQETQYF.

This clone came up a few times. The chain combines TRBV9 with TRBJ2-7, with 7 bases matching TRBD2. Germline V gene lookup returns CDR1 SGDLS and CDR2 YYNGEE. The CDR3 contains 15 residues. V trimming: 0 bases; J trimming: 4 bases; junction bases outside the gene matches: 7. The CDR3 here is CASSVGRAGRYEQYF. In nucleotides, the CDR3 is TGTGCCAGCAGCGTAGGTCGAGCGGGGCGATACGAGCAGTACTTC.

CDR3 residues: CASSPWTGLSSYEQYF. CDR3 sequence (DNA): TGTGCCAGCAGCCCCTGGACAGGGTTGAGCTCCTACGAGCAGTACTTC. The rearrangement joins TRBV11-2 to TRBJ2-5; TRBD1 aligns across 8 bases. The DNA matches TRBJ2-7 better at its end, which makes the J call doubtful. The CDR3 extends over 16 amino acids. Germline values: CDR1 SGHAT, CDR2 FQNNGV.

The chain is built from TRBV28 and TRBJ1-5; TRBD1 aligns across 7 bases. CDR3 size: 15 residues. V shed 6 bases and J 1 base; nucleotides not matched to a gene: 6. CDR1 is MDHEN, CDR2 SYDVKM, per germline. The CDR3 DNA sequence: TGTGCCAGCAGACCGGGACAGATGAGCAATCAGCCCCAGCATTTT. Its protein product is CASRPGQMSNQPQHF.

This chain's CDR3 is CSVEPGATSSDEQFF. The DNA of the CDR3 is TGCAGCGTTGAACCGGGAGCCACCTCGTCCGATGAGCAGTTCTTC. V and J are TRBV29-1 and TRBJ2-1, with D possibly being TRBD2 (6 bases). Germline V lookup: CDR1 SQVTM, CDR2 ANQGSEA. V was clipped by 2 bases and J by 8 bases, with 19 bases between them. The CDR3 runs 15 residues.

This clone was detected only a few times. V gene TRBV13 combines with J gene TRBJ2-2; D gene unclear. Germline V gene sequence: CDR1 PRHDT, CDR2 FYEKMQ (reference sequence). The germline V and J ends were trimmed by 3 bases and 5 bases, with 4 bases remaining between them. CDR3 length: 12 residues. The CDR3 region is CASSFGTGELFF. In nucleotides, the CDR3 is TGTGCCAGCAGCTTCGGTACCGGGGAGCTGTTTTTT.

This clone was seen a single time. The rearrangement joins TRBV5-4 to TRBJ2-5, with unresolved D. V lost 4 bases, J lost 0 bases, and 10 bases lay in between. Germline CDR1 reads SGHNT; CDR2 reads YYREEE (reference sequence). The CDR3 has 14 amino acids. Here the CDR3 reads CASSPLNDQETQYF. The CDR3 nucleotides read TGTGCCAGCAGCCCCCTTAATGACCAAGAGACCCAGTACTTC.

The chain couples TRBV5-1 to TRBJ2-2, with a possible D match to TRBD1 (5 bases). V lost 0 bases to trimming and J lost 1 base, with 7 bases between them. The CDR3 runs 15 residues. Germline-derived CDR1 and CDR2 are SGHRS and YFSETQ. The CDR3 bases are TGCGCCAGCAGCTTGGCAGGGTTGAACACCGGGGAGCTGTTTTTT. It specifies CASSLAGLNTGELFF.